The 15 T cell receptor beta chains presented below share a single source sample, sequenced in a study of tumor and adjacent non-tumor tissue in lung cancer. This sample's RNA came from whole unsorted tissue. TCRbeta libraries were built with three rounds of nested PCR, modified from ARM-PCR. MiXCR, applied by TCRdb to the multiplex PCR reads, yields one record per CDR3 protein. In the table there are 55,000 to 70,000 distinct CDR3 sequences, 55% to 70% of which are singletons. The specimen sequenced was lung tumor tissue. These receptors came from a man in his fifties or sixties with non-small cell lung cancer.

This clonotype was found many times. V and J are TRBV4-1 and TRBJ2-1; possibly TRBD1 for D (5 bases). The CDR3 loop spans 15 amino acids. The germline CDR1 and CDR2 sequences are MGHRA and YSYEKL. Trimming removed 1 base at V and 1 base at J, with 8 bases between. The DNA for the CDR3 is TGCGCCAGCAGCCAAGCGCAGGGTTCCTACAATGAGCAGTTCTTC. It specifies CASSQAQGSYNEQFF.

For this clonotype: A much more abundant neighbour one base away suggests this may be a read error. Because the CDR3 is missing its conserved closing phenylalanine or tryptophan, this is likely a read error. The chain is built from TRBV6-6 and TRBJ1-2; D not resolved. The CDR3 has 13 amino acids. The V gene's germline CDR1 is MNHNY and CDR2 SVGAGI (reference sequence). V lost 6 bases and J 1 base, leaving 9 bases between the germline ends. CDR3 DNA: TGTGCCAGCAGCCGAGGCAATAACTATGGCTACACCTTA. It encodes CASSRGNNYGYTL.

A remark on this clonotype: The junction and the germline gene differ at one end; a read error may be behind it. The chain's CDR3 is CANSEDFAGNNQPQHF. The CDR3 DNA is TGTGCCAACAGTGAAGACTTTGCAGGCAACAATCAGCCCCAGCATTTT. V gene TRBV6-1 combines with J gene TRBJ1-5; D uncertain. There are 16 residues in the CDR3. The germline gives CDR1 MNHNS, CDR2 SASEGT.

Points on this clonotype: A much larger clone lies one base from this, so it may be a read error. This chain connects TRBV20-1 to TRBJ1-5; D ambiguous. The CDR3 loop spans 10 amino acids. Germline V gene sequence: CDR1 DFQATT, CDR2 SNEGSKA (reference sequence). With 7 bases removed from V and 10 bases from J, the gap between germline ends came to 11 bases. CDR3 residues: CSVHGPPQHF. The CDR3 coding sequence is TGCAGTGTCCATGGTCCCCCCCAGCATTTT.

About this clonotype itself: A read error may explain this, as a much larger clone is one base away. The chain recombines TRBV6-6 with TRBJ1-1; perhaps TRBD1 as D (6 bases). From germline, CDR1 is MNHNY and CDR2 SVGAGI (reference sequence). V lost 10 bases, J lost 1 base, and 13 bases lay in between. This CDR3 is built from 13 residues. Written as DNA, the CDR3 is TGTGCCATCGGGGGGGCTGCGAACACTGAAGCTTTCTTT. It yields the protein CAIGGAANTEAFF.

Note on this clonotype: This may come from a read error, since a much larger clone is one base off. The chain links TRBV6-1 to TRBJ1-5; D gene uncertain. This CDR3 is built from 13 residues. Trimming took off 6 bases at V and 0 bases at J, with 6 bases between the two ends. Germline V CDR1 and CDR2: MNHNS, SASEGT. The CDR3 DNA follows: TGTGCCAGCAGGATAGATAGCAATCAGCCCCAGCATTTT. The encoded protein is CASRIDSNQPQHF.

Note on this clonotype: A much larger clonotype is one base distant, so this may be a read error. This chain links TRBV30 with TRBJ1-2; no definite D call. This CDR3 has 11 residues. Trimming removed 2 bases at V and 8 bases at J, with 9 bases between. The V gene's germline CDR1 is GTSNPN and CDR2 SVGIG (reference sequence). DNA for the CDR3: TGTGCCTGGAGTCTGGTGGTCGGCTACACCTTC. Its protein product is CAWSLVVGYTF.

Of note for this clonotype: It is likely a read error, because the conserved phenylalanine at the end of the CDR3 is missing. The DNA is omitted, as the CDR3 cannot be located on it reliably, and the CDR3 follows TCRdb's listing. The chain couples TRBV20-1 to TRBJ2-7. Germline loops: CDR1 DFQATT, CDR2 SNEGSKA (reference sequence). Counting both end residues, the CDR3 totals 12 amino acids. This CDR3 is CSASIYSYEQYI.

This clonotype was detected a few times. A much larger clone differs from this one at a single base, so this may be a read error. This chain uses TRBV6-1 with TRBJ2-6; TRBD1 agrees at 7 bases. The CDR3 length is 15 residues. Looked up from germline, CDR1 is MNHNS and CDR2 is SASEGT. The CDR3 reads CATTGAHSGANVLAF. The CDR3 nucleotides are TGTGCCACAACAGGGGCGCACTCTGGGGCCAACGTCCTGGCTTTC.

Concerning this clonotype: One end of the junction does not line up with germline, which may come from a read error. CDR3 region: CASSHGVRGSYDEQFF. The CDR3 DNA sequence: TGTGCCAGCAGCCACGGCGTCAGGGGCTCCTACGATGAGCAGTTCTTC. The genes are TRBV14 and TRBJ2-1; TRBD1 is a possible D gene (6 bases). The germline V gene encodes CDR1 SGHDN and CDR2 FVKESK. CDR3 length: 16 amino acids.

There are a few counts of this clonotype. Here the CDR3 omits its conserved ending phenylalanine or tryptophan, so a read error is the likely source. The V gene is TRBV18, the J gene TRBJ2-1, with 8 bases aligning to TRBD2. Trimming removed 3 bases from V and 5 bases from J; junction bases left unmatched: 6. The germline CDR1 and CDR2 sequences are KGHSH and LQKENI. The CDR3 sequence is 15 residues long. This CDR3 is CASSPGAGVNNEQFY. Here the CDR3 DNA reads TGTGCCAGCTCACCGGGAGCGGGAGTGAACAATGAGCAGTTCTAC.

On this clonotype itself: At one boundary the junction diverges from the germline segment, which might be a read error. J is TRBJ2-7 and V is TRBV27; D might be TRBD2 (5 bases). Per germline, CDR1 MNHEY and CDR2 SMNVEV (reference sequence). This CDR3 comprises 13 residues. As DNA, the CDR3 is TGTGCCAGCTGTTTAGGACTCCACTACGAGCAGTACTTC. Protein sequence: CASCLGLHYEQYF.

A word on this clonotype: The junction departs from germline at one end; a sequencing error may be responsible. V and J are TRBV6-6 and TRBJ1-5; 7 bases are shared with TRBD1. Germline CDR1 MNHNY, CDR2 SVGAGI (reference sequence). CDR3 length equals 15 residues. DNA for the CDR3: TGTACCAGCAGGTCCGGGACAGATAGCAATCAGTCCCATCATTTT. As protein: CTSRSGTDSNQSHHF.

This chain joins TRBV28 and TRBJ2-2; tentatively, D is TRBD1 or TRBD2 (5 bases each). Germline CDR1 is MDHEN and CDR2 is SYDVKM. V was clipped by 7 bases and J by 5 bases, with 20 bases between them. The CDR3 spans 16 residues. For the CDR3, the DNA is TGTGCCAGCACCGATATTGCCGGGACCAAAACCGGGGAGCTGTTTTTT. It codes for CASTDIAGTKTGELFF.

This clonotype was counted ten times or more. This chain uses TRBV12-5 with TRBJ2-2; D is possibly TRBD2 (6 bases). The CDR3 length is 15 residues. Germline V lookup: CDR1 LGHNT, CDR2 FRNRAP. Trimming left V 6 bases short and J 1 base short, with 12 bases between. The CDR3 coding sequence is TGTGCTAGTGGAATCGGGGGTCTGAACACCGGGGAGCTGTTTTTT. Its protein is CASGIGGLNTGELFF.